This T cell receptor (beta chain) was sequenced during a study of response to subunit inactivated influenza vaccine. Whole-study results and caveats: Authors proposed each seasonal influenza vaccination draws in few new T cells.

Only a few counts were recorded for this clonotype. The antigen is unknown. MiXCR, applied by TCRdb to the RT-PCR reads, yields one record per CDR3 protein. This table has just under 550,000 distinct CDR3 sequences, roughly 23% appearing once. Looked up from germline, CDR1 is SGHTA and CDR2 is FQGNSA. The junction had 5 bases not matched to a gene; V was cut back by 0 bases and J by 7 bases. CDR3 size: 15 residues. The sample was also reused in another study, on T cells expressing NK-cell markers. That work states: TCR beta cDNA was generated via 5'RACE template switching incorporating UMIs. The authors restricted sorting to alpha-beta TCR T cells with an anti-gamma-delta TCR antibody in several experiments. Questions lingered over whether expanded NKG2C+ T cell clones were HCMV-specific.

The material sequenced was CD4+ T cells sorted from PBMCs, taken roughly 12 days after vaccination. The TCR comes from a man aged 50 to 60 who received an inactivated influenza vaccine. V is TRBV7-2 and J is TRBJ2-1; TRBD2 aligns across 8 bases. The CDR3 bases are TGTGCCAGCAGCTTAGCTTTGGCTAGCGGGAATGAGCAGTTCTTC. Translation gives CASSLALASGNEQFF.